The text below deals with one TCR beta chain. Its matching antigen is unknown. V dropped 3 bases and J dropped 5; count of bases not matched to a gene: 16. Germline V gene sequence: CDR1 SGDLS, CDR2 YYNGEE. There are 17 residues in the CDR3. The sample is drawn from a study of cytomegalovirus exposure and HLA in healthy donors. Study-wide results and caveats: The authors assumed roughly uniform sequencing depth across donors for presence/absence analyses. As was reported, the HLA-A and HLA-B alleles of most subjects were accurately predicted from TCR beta sequences.

The PCR ran on 60 Vbeta and 13 Jbeta primers. Source study methods: Approximately 9.9 million of roughly 81 million unique TCR beta chains were shared, per a later count. TCRdb keeps only in-frame clones here, not all; method: immunoSEQ multiplex PCR. The V and J calls and clone size come from that table; D and trimming were worked out from the DNA. The table has fewer than 200,000 clones, approximately 86% seen once. At collection, donors were nominally healthy, but unrecorded immune exposures were probable. The chain has TRBV9 and TRBJ2-5, with TRBD2 matching over 7 bases. Material for sequencing was PBMCs. The sequence was obtained from a male donor in good health and CMV-seronegative. The CDR3: CASSDDHGGGIGETQYF. CDR3 DNA: TGTGCCAGCAGCGACGATCATGGGGGGGGGATAGGGGAGACCCAGTACTTC.